The next 15 T cell receptor beta chains were all read from a single sample in a study of blood T cell repertoires in COVID-19. Some clones are missing from TCRdb's copy, which holds only in-frame ones; the method was immunoSEQ multiplex PCR. The sample carries roughly 150,000 clones, around 85% recorded once. The sample consisted of peripheral blood. All receptors derive from a woman aged 70-85 years with acute or convalescent COVID-19.

The V call is TRBV7-9, the J call TRBJ1-3; possibly TRBD1 for D (6 bases). Germline V gene lookup returns CDR1 SEHNR and CDR2 FQNEAQ (reference sequence). The CDR3 runs to 17 residues. With 3 bases removed from V and 0 bases from J, the gap between germline ends came to 15 bases. The CDR3 loop reads CASSFPRGGHSGNTIYF. The CDR3 nucleotides are TGTGCCAGCAGCTTTCCCCGGGGGGGCCACTCTGGAAACACCATATATTTT. Drawing the rest from reference TRBV7-9 and TRBJ1-3, the complete variable domain is DTGVSQNPRHKITKRGQNVTFRCDPISEHNRLYWYRQTLGQGPEFLTYFQNEAQLEKSRLLSDRFSAERPKGSFSTLEIQRTEQGDSAMYLCASSFPRGGHSGNTIYFGEGSWLTVV.

The chain links TRBV5-6 to TRBJ2-1; D might be TRBD2 (6 bases). The V gene lost 2 bases and the J gene lost 3 bases, with 9 bases spanning the gap. Germline V gene data show CDR1 as SGHDT and CDR2 as YYEEEE. The CDR3 sequence is 14 residues long. The CDR3 nucleotides are TGTGCCAGCAGCTTTACGGGACTCTACAATGAGCAGTTCTTC. It yields the protein CASSFTGLYNEQFF.

The CDR3 loop reads CASSMGRGYDPGYYGYTF. The CDR3 bases are TGTGCCAGTAGTATGGGCAGGGGGTATGACCCAGGATACTATGGCTACACCTTC. The chain carries TRBV19 and TRBJ1-2, with 7 bases identical to TRBD1. The V gene's germline CDR1 is LNHDA and CDR2 SQIVND (reference sequence). The CDR3 contains 18 residues. V lost 3 bases, J lost 3 bases, and 16 bases stayed unmatched.

This clone was detected a few times. The chain uses TRBV28 and TRBJ1-5, with 9 positions matching TRBD1. CDR3 length: 14 amino acids. Germline-derived CDR1 and CDR2 are MDHEN and SYDVKM. J was trimmed by 7 bases and V by 5 bases; bases with no gene match: 6. The CDR3 here is CASSVGTGYQPQHF. The CDR3 DNA reads as TGTGCCAGCAGTGTGGGGACAGGGTACCAGCCCCAGCATTTT.

V gene TRBV5-1 combines with J gene TRBJ2-3, with TRBD2 matching 14 bases. This CDR3 contains 16 residues. J was trimmed by 1 base and V by 4 bases; bases with no gene match: 2. CDR1 and CDR2 from the germline V gene are SGHRS and YFSETQ. This CDR3 reads CASSGTSGGRTDTQYF. DNA of the CDR3: TGCGCCAGCAGCGGGACTAGCGGGGGCCGCACAGATACGCAGTATTTT.

This clone was counted a single time. The genes are TRBV28 and TRBJ1-4, with D tentatively TRBD1 (6 bases). Trimming shortened V by 3 bases and J by 7 bases, and 15 bases separated the two germline ends. The CDR3 contains 15 residues. CDR1 is MDHEN and CDR2 is SYDVKM in the germline V gene. CDR3 in amino acids: CASSLFVRGGEKLFF. In DNA, the CDR3 is TGTGCCAGCAGTTTGTTCGTCAGGGGCGGTGAAAAACTGTTTTTT.

The chain uses TRBV15 and TRBJ1-5; D is ambiguous. Trimming took off 5 bases at V and 0 bases at J, with 14 bases between the two ends. Looked up from germline, CDR1 is LNHNV and CDR2 is YYDKDF (reference sequence). The CDR3 contains 16 residues. The CDR3 coding sequence is TGTGCCACCAGCCGGATCGGCAGGTATAGCAATCAGCCCCAGCATTTT. Translated: CATSRIGRYSNQPQHF. Together with reference TRBV15 and TRBJ1-5, the CDR3 gives the full variable domain: DAMVIQNPRYQVTQFGKPVTLSCSQTLNHNVMYWYQQKSSQAPKLLFHYYDKDFNNEADTPDNFQSRRPNTSFCFLDIRSPGLGDTAMYLCATSRIGRYSNQPQHFGDGTRLSIL.

CDR3: CASSPTVNSNQPQHF. DNA for the CDR3: TGTGCCAGCAGCCCTACGGTTAATAGCAATCAGCCCCAGCATTTT. The chain carries TRBV3-1 (or the pseudogene TRBV3-2) and TRBJ1-5; D not resolved. The CDR3 extends over 15 amino acids. The V end lost 4 bases, the J end lost 0 bases, and 10 bases lay between the germline ends. Germline CDR1 LGHDT, CDR2 YNNKEL (reference sequence).

The genes are TRBV7-2 and TRBJ2-2; a possible D gene is TRBD2 (5 bases). The CDR3 length is 15 residues. Germline assignment: CDR1 SGHTA and CDR2 FQGNSA. V was shortened by 5 bases and J by 5 bases, with 15 bases between the two germline ends. The CDR3 coding sequence is TGTGCCAGCAGCATAAGGCAGTCGGGGACCGGGGAGCTGTTTTTT. Its translation: CASSIRQSGTGELFF.

This clone was counted a single time. This chain uses TRBV5-6 with TRBJ1-4; no clear D gene. CDR1 and CDR2 from the germline V gene are SGHDT and YYEEEE. Between the trimmed V and J ends, which lost 1 base and 8 bases, there was a span of 12 bases. The CDR3 is made up of 14 amino acids. The CDR3 DNA follows: TGTGCCAGCAGCTTGACGAGGAGAGGCGAAAAACTGTTTTTT. It encodes CASSLTRRGEKLFF.

The genes are TRBV6-4 and TRBJ1-1; 8 nucleotides align to TRBD1. CDR1 and CDR2 from the germline V gene are MRHNA and SNTAGT. The CDR3 length is 15 residues. V lost 6 bases, J lost 7 bases, and 13 bases stayed unmatched. CDR3 DNA: TGTGCCAGCAGCCTCTCCGCAGGGGGCGCGAATGAAGCTTTCTTT. It specifies CASSLSAGGANEAFF.

The rearrangement joins TRBV19 to TRBJ1-6, with a tentative D call TRBD1 (6 bases). Germline-derived CDR1 and CDR2 are LNHDA and SQIVND (reference sequence). V was pared by 3 bases and J by 9 bases, with 12 bases between. CDR3 length: 14 residues. The chain's CDR3 is CASSIQGISSPLHF. CDR3 in DNA: TGTGCCAGTAGTATTCAGGGGATCAGTTCACCCCTCCACTTT.

The CDR3 DNA reads as TGTGCCAGCAGCAAAGTCCAGCGGGGGACACAATACGAGCAGTACTTC. Protein product: CASSKVQRGTQYEQYF. This rearrangement joins TRBV21-1 to TRBJ2-7; TRBD2 is the table's D call, not checked against the DNA. TRBV21-1 is annotated as a pseudogene. This CDR3 is 16 amino acids long.

This rearrangement joins TRBV3-1 (or the pseudogene TRBV3-2) to TRBJ2-5; 7 bases line up with TRBD1. The V segment lost 2 bases and the J segment 2 bases; nucleotides outside the gene matches: 2. The CDR3 runs to 14 residues. The germline CDR1 and CDR2 sequences are LGHDT and YNNKEL (reference sequence). In nucleotides, the CDR3 is TGTGCCAGCAGCCAAATGACAGGGCAAGAGACCCAGTACTTC. Its translation is CASSQMTGQETQYF.

This chain joins TRBV18 and TRBJ1-2; a possible D gene is TRBD1 (6 bases). Germline loops: CDR1 KGHSH, CDR2 LQKENI. Trimming took off 5 bases at V and 5 bases at J, with 18 bases between the two ends. CDR3 length: 15 residues. The CDR3 DNA reads TGTGCCAGCTCAGGGGGCCCGCCCCCCTCGTATGGCTACACCTTC. This gives the protein CASSGGPPPSYGYTF. The full variable domain, completed using reference TRBV18 and TRBJ1-2, is NAGVMQNPRHLVRRRGQEARLRCSPMKGHSHVYWYRQLPEEGLKFMVYLQKENIIDESGMPKERFSAEFPKEGPSILRIQQVVRGDSAAYFCASSGGPPPSYGYTFGSGTRLTVV.